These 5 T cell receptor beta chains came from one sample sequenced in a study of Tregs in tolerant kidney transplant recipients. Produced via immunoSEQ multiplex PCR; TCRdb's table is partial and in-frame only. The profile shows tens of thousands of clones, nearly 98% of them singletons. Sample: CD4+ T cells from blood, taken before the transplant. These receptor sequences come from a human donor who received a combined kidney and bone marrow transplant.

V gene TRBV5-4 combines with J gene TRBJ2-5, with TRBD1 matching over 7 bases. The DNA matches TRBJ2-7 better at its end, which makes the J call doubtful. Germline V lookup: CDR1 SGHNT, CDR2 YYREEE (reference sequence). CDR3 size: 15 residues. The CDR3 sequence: CASSSARDRDYEQYF. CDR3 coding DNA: TGTGCCAGCAGCTCCGCTCGGGACAGAGACTACGAGCAGTACTTC.

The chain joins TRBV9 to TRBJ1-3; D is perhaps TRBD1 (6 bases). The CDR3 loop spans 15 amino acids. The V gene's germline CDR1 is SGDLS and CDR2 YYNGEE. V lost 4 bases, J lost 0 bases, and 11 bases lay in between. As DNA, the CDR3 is TGTGCCAGCAGCCCACCGACAGGCTCTGGAAACACCATATATTTT. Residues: CASSPPTGSGNTIYF.

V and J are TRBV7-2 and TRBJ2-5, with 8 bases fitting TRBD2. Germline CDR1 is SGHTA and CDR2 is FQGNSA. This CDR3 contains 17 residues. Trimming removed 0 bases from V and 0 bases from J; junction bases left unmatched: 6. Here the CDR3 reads CASSLALTGGYQETQYF. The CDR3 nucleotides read TGTGCCAGCAGCTTAGCCCTAACGGGAGGGTACCAAGAGACCCAGTACTTC.

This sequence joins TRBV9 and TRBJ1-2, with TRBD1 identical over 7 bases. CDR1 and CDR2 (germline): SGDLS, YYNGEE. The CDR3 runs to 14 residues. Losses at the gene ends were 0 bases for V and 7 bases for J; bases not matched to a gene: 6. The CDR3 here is CASSVGGTASGYTF. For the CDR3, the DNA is TGTGCCAGCAGCGTAGGGGGGACAGCTAGTGGCTACACCTTC.

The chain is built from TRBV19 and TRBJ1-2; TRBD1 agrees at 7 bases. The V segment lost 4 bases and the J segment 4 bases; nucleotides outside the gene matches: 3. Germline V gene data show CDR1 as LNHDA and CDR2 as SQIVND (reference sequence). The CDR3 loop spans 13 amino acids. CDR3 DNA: TGTGCCAGTAGTACCCGGGACAGCTATGGCTACACCTTC. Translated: CASSTRDSYGYTF.